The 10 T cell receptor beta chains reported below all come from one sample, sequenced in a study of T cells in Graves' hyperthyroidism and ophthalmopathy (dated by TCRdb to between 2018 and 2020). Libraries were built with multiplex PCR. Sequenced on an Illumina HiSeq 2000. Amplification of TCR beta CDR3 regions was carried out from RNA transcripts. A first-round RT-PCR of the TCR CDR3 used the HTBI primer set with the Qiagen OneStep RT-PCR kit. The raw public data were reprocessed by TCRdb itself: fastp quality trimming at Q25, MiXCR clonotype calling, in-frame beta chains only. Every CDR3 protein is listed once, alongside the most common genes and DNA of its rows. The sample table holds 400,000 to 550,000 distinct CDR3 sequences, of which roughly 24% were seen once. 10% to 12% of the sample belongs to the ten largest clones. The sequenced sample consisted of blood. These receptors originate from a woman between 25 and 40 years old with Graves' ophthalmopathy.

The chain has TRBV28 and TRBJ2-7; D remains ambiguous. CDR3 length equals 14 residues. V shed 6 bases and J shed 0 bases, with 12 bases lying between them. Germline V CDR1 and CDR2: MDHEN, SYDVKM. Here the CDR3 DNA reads TGTGCCAGCAGCCCGACACGGAGCTCCTACGAGCAGTACTTC. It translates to CASSPTRSSYEQYF. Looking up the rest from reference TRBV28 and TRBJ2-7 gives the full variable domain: DVKVTQSSRYLVKRTGEKVFLECVQDMDHENMFWYRQDPGLGLRLIYFSYDVKMKEKGDIPEGYSVSREKKERFSLILESASTNQTSMYLCASSPTRSSYEQYFGPGTRLTVT.

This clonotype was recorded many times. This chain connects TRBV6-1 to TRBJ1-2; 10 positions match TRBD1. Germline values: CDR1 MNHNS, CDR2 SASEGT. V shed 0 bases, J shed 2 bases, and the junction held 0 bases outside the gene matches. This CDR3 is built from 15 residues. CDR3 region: CASSEATGGNYGYTF. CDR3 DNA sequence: TGTGCCAGCAGTGAAGCGACAGGGGGCAACTATGGCTACACCTTC.

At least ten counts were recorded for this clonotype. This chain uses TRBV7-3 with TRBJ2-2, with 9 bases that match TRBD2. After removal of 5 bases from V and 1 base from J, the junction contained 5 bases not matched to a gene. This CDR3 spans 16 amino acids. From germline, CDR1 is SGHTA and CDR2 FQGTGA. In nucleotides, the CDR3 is TGTGCCAGCAGCGCGGGGGGGGCCATGAACACCGGGGAGCTGTTTTTT. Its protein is CASSAGGAMNTGELFF. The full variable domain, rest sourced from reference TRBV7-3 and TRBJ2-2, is GAGVSQTPSNKVTEKGKYVELRCDPISGHTALYWYRQSLGQGPEFLIYFQGTGAADDSGLPNDRFFAVRPEGSVSTLKIQRTERGDSAVYLCASSAGGAMNTGELFFGEGSRLTVL.

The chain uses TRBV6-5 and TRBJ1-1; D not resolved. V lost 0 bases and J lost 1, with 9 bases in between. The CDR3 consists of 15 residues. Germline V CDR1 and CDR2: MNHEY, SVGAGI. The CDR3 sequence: CASSYSGGWNTEAFF. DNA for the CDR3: TGTGCCAGCAGTTACTCGGGCGGGTGGAACACTGAAGCTTTCTTT.

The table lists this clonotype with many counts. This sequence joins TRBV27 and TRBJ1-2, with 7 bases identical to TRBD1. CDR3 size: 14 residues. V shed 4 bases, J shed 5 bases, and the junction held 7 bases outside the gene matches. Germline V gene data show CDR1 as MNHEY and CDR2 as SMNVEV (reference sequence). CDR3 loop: CASSYSGQHYGYTF. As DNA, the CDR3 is TGTGCCAGCAGTTACTCGGGACAGCATTATGGCTACACCTTC.

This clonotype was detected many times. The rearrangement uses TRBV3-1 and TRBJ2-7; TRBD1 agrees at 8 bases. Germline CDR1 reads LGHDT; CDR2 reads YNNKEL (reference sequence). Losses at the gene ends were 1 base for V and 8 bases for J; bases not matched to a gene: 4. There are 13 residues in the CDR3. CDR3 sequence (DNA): TGTGCCAGCAGCCAAGGGGACAGGACCCAGCAGTACTTC. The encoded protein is CASSQGDRTQQYF.

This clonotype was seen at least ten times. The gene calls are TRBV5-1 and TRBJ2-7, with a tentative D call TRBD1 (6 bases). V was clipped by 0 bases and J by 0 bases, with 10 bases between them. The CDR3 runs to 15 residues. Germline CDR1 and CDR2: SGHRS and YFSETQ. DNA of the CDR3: TGCGCCAGCAGCTTGGGACAGGACAGCTCCTACGAGCAGTACTTC. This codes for CASSLGQDSSYEQYF.

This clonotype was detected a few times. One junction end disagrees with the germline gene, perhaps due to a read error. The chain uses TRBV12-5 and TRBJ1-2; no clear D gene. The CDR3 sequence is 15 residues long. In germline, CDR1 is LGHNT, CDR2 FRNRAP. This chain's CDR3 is CASGLRGLTNYSYTF. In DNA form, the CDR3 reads TGTGCTAGTGGTTTAAGAGGCCTGACTAACTATAGCTACACCTTC.

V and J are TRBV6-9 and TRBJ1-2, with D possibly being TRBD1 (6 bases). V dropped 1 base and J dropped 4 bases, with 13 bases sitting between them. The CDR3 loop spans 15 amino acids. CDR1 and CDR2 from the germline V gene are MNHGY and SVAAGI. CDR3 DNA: TGTGCCAGCAGTTATTTTGGAGGGGGAGGCTATGGCTACACCTTC. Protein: CASSYFGGGGYGYTF.

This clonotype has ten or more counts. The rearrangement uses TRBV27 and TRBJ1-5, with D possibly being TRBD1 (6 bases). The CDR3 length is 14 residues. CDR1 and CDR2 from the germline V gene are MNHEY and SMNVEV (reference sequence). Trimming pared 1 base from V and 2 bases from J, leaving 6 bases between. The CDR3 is CASSLYRGNQPQHF. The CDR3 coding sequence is TGTGCCAGCAGTTTATACAGGGGCAATCAGCCCCAGCATTTT.